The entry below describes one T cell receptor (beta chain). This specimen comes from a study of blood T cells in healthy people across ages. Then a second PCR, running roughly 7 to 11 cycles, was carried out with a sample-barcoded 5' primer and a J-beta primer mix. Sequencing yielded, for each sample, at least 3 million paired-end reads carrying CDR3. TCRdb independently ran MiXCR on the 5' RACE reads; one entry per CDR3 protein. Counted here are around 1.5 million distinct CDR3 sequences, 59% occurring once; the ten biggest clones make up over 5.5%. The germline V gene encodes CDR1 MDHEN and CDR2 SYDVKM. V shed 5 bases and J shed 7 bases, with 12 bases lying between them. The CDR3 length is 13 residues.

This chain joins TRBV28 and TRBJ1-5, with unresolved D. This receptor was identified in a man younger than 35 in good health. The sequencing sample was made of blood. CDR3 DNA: TGTGCCAGCAGTACCCCTGCCGGGCAGCCCCAGCATTTT. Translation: CASSTPAGQPQHF.